This TCR beta chain originates from a study of cytomegalovirus exposure and HLA in healthy donors. PCR amplification relied on 60 Vbeta primers (plus 13 Jbeta primers). Some clones are missing from TCRdb's copy, which holds only in-frame ones; the method was immunoSEQ multiplex PCR. The sample lists 190,000 or so clones, 82% occurring once. The CDR3 runs to 14 residues. Trimming removed 2 bases from V and 4 bases from J, with 6 bases in between. CDR1 and CDR2 (germline): SNHLY, FYNNEI. This sequence joins TRBV2 and TRBJ1-6; a weak D match, TRBD1 (6 bases). The clonotype originates from a boy between 2 and 10 years old in good health and CMV-seronegative. Sequenced sample: PBMCs. The CDR3 spells CASSERGYNSPLHF. DNA for the CDR3: TGTGCCAGCAGTGAAAGGGGGTATAATTCACCCCTCCACTTT.